Listed here are 24 T cell receptor beta chains from one sample, sequenced in a study of blood T cell repertoires in COVID-19. Sequencing was performed with immunoSEQ multiplex PCR; in TCRdb, only in-frame clones are kept and a portion is missing. The repertoire consists of 300,000 to 400,000 clones, with 85% occurring once and the leading ten covering around 1.8%. Source material: PBMCs or T cells enriched from blood (not recorded which). These receptors were taken from a woman aged 25-40 years who had been exposed to COVID-19.

The chain joins TRBV9 to TRBJ1-2; weak D call: TRBD1 (6 bases). CDR1 and CDR2 from the germline V gene are SGDLS and YYNGEE. The CDR3 extends over 15 amino acids. With 4 bases removed from V and 5 bases from J, the gap between germline ends came to 18 bases. The CDR3 nucleotides read TGTGCCAGCAGCCCCGGGGGGGCAGGAGATTATGGCTACACCTTC. It specifies CASSPGGAGDYGYTF.

The chain recombines TRBV27 with TRBJ1-5; the D is unclear. CDR1 and CDR2 from the germline V gene are MNHEY and SMNVEV (reference sequence). CDR3 size: 15 residues. Trimming cost V 5 bases and J 0 bases, with 11 bases left between them. The CDR3 sequence is CASSPLRVSNQPQHF. The CDR3 coding sequence is TGTGCCAGCAGTCCCCTGAGGGTTAGCAATCAGCCCCAGCATTTT.

The rearrangement joins TRBV19 to TRBJ1-2; D is unresolved. The CDR3 runs 13 residues. CDR1 is LNHDA and CDR2 is SQIVND in the germline V gene (reference sequence). Trimming removed 5 bases from V and 6 bases from J, with 13 bases in between. The CDR3 loop reads CASSSLATDGYTF. CDR3 sequence (DNA): TGTGCCAGTAGTTCCTTAGCGACGGATGGCTACACCTTC.

With regard to this clone: Other DNA sequences from this sample encode an identical CDR3 as well. DNA for the CDR3: TGTGCCAGCTCACCGGACAGGAAGAACACTGAAGCTTTCTTT. Amino acid sequence: CASSPDRKNTEAFF. The rearrangement uses TRBV18 and TRBJ1-1; 7 bases match TRBD1. The CDR3 runs 14 residues. The V segment lost 3 bases and the J segment 1 base; nucleotides outside the gene matches: 2. Germline CDR1 reads KGHSH; CDR2 reads LQKENI.

The chain has TRBV24-1 and TRBJ2-7, with no clear D. This CDR3 is 13 amino acids long. The germline V gene encodes CDR1 KGHDR and CDR2 SFDVKD. V was pared by 5 bases and J by 4 bases, with 11 bases between. The CDR3 nucleotides read TGTGCCACCAGTGGCCAGACTGTGTACGAGCAGTACTTC. Protein sequence: CATSGQTVYEQYF.

The chain has TRBV28 and TRBJ1-4, with D tentatively TRBD1 (6 bases). The CDR3 extends over 16 amino acids. The V end was cut by 6 bases, the J end by 3 bases, with 17 bases between. Germline V CDR1 and CDR2: MDHEN, SYDVKM. The CDR3 sequence: CASRSTGTKANEKLFF. For the CDR3, the DNA is TGTGCCAGCAGATCAACAGGGACGAAGGCTAATGAAAAACTGTTTTTT.

This sequence joins TRBV9 and TRBJ2-2; the match to TRBD2 covers 7 bases. The CDR3 length is 16 residues. Trimming at V came to 2 bases and at J to 1 base, leaving 5 bases not matched to a gene. CDR1 and CDR2 from the germline V gene are SGDLS and YYNGEE. The CDR3 region is CASSVSGLVNTGELFF. CDR3 in DNA: TGTGCCAGCAGCGTGTCTGGACTAGTGAACACCGGGGAGCTGTTTTTT.

The rearrangement uses TRBV6-1 and TRBJ2-1; TRBD1 agrees at 12 bases. V lost 3 bases and J lost 7; bases outside the gene matches: 4. From germline, CDR1 is MNHNS and CDR2 SASEGT. The CDR3 totals 15 residues. CDR3 region: CASSDGDRGRNEQFF. CDR3 DNA sequence: TGTGCCAGCAGTGATGGGGACAGGGGGCGGAATGAGCAGTTCTTC.

This clone was seen only once. The V and J genes are TRBV19 and TRBJ2-5; 8 bases map to TRBD1. Trimming removed 6 bases from V and 4 bases from J; junction bases left unmatched: 1. CDR1 is LNHDA, CDR2 SQIVND, per germline (reference sequence). This CDR3 spans 12 amino acids. CDR3 protein: CASRQGAETQYF. The CDR3 nucleotides are TGTGCCAGTAGGCAGGGGGCAGAGACCCAGTACTTC.

The chain couples TRBV6-5 to TRBJ2-2; TRBD2 is a possible D gene (7 bases). Germline assignment: CDR1 MNHEY and CDR2 SVGAGI. This CDR3 spans 16 amino acids. V shed 2 bases and J shed 6 bases, with 16 bases lying between them. CDR3 DNA: TGTGCCAGCAGTTACGCCCCCCCCGGGGGGCCCGGGGAGCTGTTTTTT. Its translation is CASSYAPPGGPGELFF.

The J gene is TRBJ1-2, the V gene TRBV2; D is uncertain. The V and J ends lost 6 bases and 4 bases respectively, with 18 bases between them. The CDR3 length is 15 residues. Germline loops: CDR1 SNHLY, CDR2 FYNNEI. The CDR3 DNA is TGTGCCAGCAGAGCGGGGAGCACTCCCGGCTATGGCTACACCTTC. It translates to CASRAGSTPGYGYTF.

This chain connects TRBV7-9 to TRBJ1-5; no reliable D call. V lost 1 base, J lost 4 bases, and 17 bases lay in between. The germline gives CDR1 SEHNR, CDR2 FQNEAQ (reference sequence). This CDR3 is 17 amino acids long. The CDR3 region has the DNA TGTGCCAGCAGCTTAGTGGGTGATTCTAGTAGGAATCAGCCCCAGCATTTT. Its translation: CASSLVGDSSRNQPQHF.

The chain recombines TRBV5-1 with TRBJ2-7; 10 bases are a match to TRBD2. This CDR3 is built from 16 residues. The germline CDR1 and CDR2 sequences are SGHRS and YFSETQ. V shed 3 bases, J shed 5 bases, and the junction held 11 bases outside the gene matches. In DNA form, the CDR3 reads TGCGCCAGCAGCTGGGCCCTAGCGGGAGCACCCGACGAGCAGTACTTC. Protein: CASSWALAGAPDEQYF.

V is TRBV12-3 or TRBV12-4 and J is TRBJ1-2; D not certain. This CDR3 contains 12 residues. Trimming took off 2 bases at V and 6 bases at J, with 7 bases between the two ends. In DNA, the CDR3 is TGTGCCAGCAGTTTATACGGGGATGGCTACACCTTC. As protein: CASSLYGDGYTF.

J is TRBJ1-1 and V is TRBV19, with D uncertain. V lost 5 bases and J 7 bases, leaving 11 bases between the germline ends. From germline, CDR1 is LNHDA and CDR2 SQIVND (reference sequence). There are 12 residues in the CDR3. Here the CDR3 DNA reads TGTGCCAGTAGTCTGTTAGGAGTTGAAGCTTTCTTT. It encodes CASSLLGVEAFF. The whole variable domain, filled in from reference TRBV19 and TRBJ1-1, reads DGGITQSPKYLFRKEGQNVTLSCEQNLNHDAMYWYRQDPGQGLRLIYYSQIVNDFQKGDIAEGYSVSREKKESFPLTVTSAQKNPTAFYLCASSLLGVEAFFGQGTRLTVV.

The V and J genes are TRBV7-6 and TRBJ1-3; D is perhaps TRBD1 (6 bases). This CDR3 contains 16 residues. Trimming shortened V by 4 bases and J by 4 bases, and 17 bases separated the two germline ends. Germline lookup yields CDR1 SGHVS and CDR2 FNYEAQ. CDR3 loop: CASSYRVDRLGNTIYF. CDR3 DNA: TGTGCCAGCAGCTACAGGGTAGATAGGTTGGGAAACACCATATATTTT.

This chain links TRBV20-1 with TRBJ1-2; no reliable D call. V was cut by 3 bases and J by 6 bases, with 8 bases left in between. The germline V gene has CDR1 DFQATT and CDR2 SNEGSKA (reference sequence). The CDR3 length is 11 residues. CDR3 residues: CSASLQNGYTF. Written as DNA, the CDR3 is TGCAGTGCTAGCCTACAGAATGGCTACACCTTC.

V and J are TRBV18 and TRBJ2-4, with 9 bases fitting TRBD1. The CDR3 covers 14 residues. Germline CDR1 and CDR2: KGHSH and LQKENI. V lost 1 base, J lost 7 bases, and 2 bases stayed unmatched. CDR3 region: CASSPRDRANIQYF. The DNA of the CDR3 is TGTGCCAGCTCACCACGGGACAGGGCCAACATTCAGTACTTC.

The chain uses TRBV4-3 and TRBJ2-1, with 12 bases lining up with TRBD2. In germline, CDR1 is LGHNA, CDR2 YSLEER. V lost 0 bases and J lost 12; bases outside the gene matches: 6. The CDR3 is made up of 15 amino acids. This CDR3 is CASSQDWTSGAVQFF. The CDR3 region has the DNA TGCGCCAGCAGCCAAGATTGGACTAGCGGGGCTGTGCAGTTCTTC.

The chain employs TRBV18 and TRBJ2-2; D remains ambiguous. The length of the CDR3 is 15 residues. V gave up 0 bases and J gave up 5 bases, with 10 bases separating them. CDR1 is KGHSH, CDR2 LQKENI, per germline. This CDR3 is CASSPPKTGTGELFF. The CDR3 DNA reads as TGTGCCAGCTCACCACCAAAGACCGGGACCGGGGAGCTGTTTTTT. Full variable domain (rest looked up from reference TRBV18 and TRBJ2-2): NAGVMQNPRHLVRRRGQEARLRCSPMKGHSHVYWYRQLPEEGLKFMVYLQKENIIDESGMPKERFSAEFPKEGPSILRIQQVVRGDSAAYFCASSPPKTGTGELFFGEGSRLTVL.

This clone was detected a few times. V is TRBV3-1 (or the pseudogene TRBV3-2) and J is TRBJ2-7; tentatively, D is TRBD2 (7 bases). This CDR3 has 16 residues. CDR1 LGHDT and CDR2 YNNKEL come from the germline V gene (reference sequence). Trimming removed 1 base from V and 5 bases from J, with 18 bases in between. The CDR3: CASSQVGGAPVHEQYF. The CDR3 nucleotides are TGTGCCAGCAGCCAAGTGGGGGGGGCTCCCGTCCACGAGCAGTACTTC.

The rearrangement uses TRBV28 and TRBJ1-2, with 7 bases aligning to TRBD1. This CDR3 spans 13 amino acids. The V gene's germline CDR1 is MDHEN and CDR2 SYDVKM. The V segment lost 5 bases and the J segment 4 bases; nucleotides outside the gene matches: 4. CDR3 nucleotides: TGTGCCAGCAGTGACAGGGAGAGCTATGGCTACACCTTC. This gives the protein CASSDRESYGYTF.

This chain links TRBV28 with TRBJ1-5; D is uncertain. Trimming took 2 bases from V and 5 from J, leaving 10 bases between them. CDR3 length equals 14 residues. Germline V gives CDR1 MDHEN, CDR2 SYDVKM. The CDR3 loop is CASSLGGPDQPQHF. CDR3 coding DNA: TGTGCCAGCAGTTTAGGCGGTCCCGATCAGCCCCAGCATTTT.

This chain uses TRBV6-2 or TRBV6-3 with TRBJ2-3; D perhaps matches TRBD1 (5 bases). The CDR3 extends over 14 amino acids. The germline V gene has CDR1 MNHEY and CDR2 SVGEGT. Trimming shortened V by 4 bases and J by 6 bases, and 14 bases separated the two germline ends. The CDR3 sequence is CASSSTGYGDTQYF. The CDR3 DNA follows: TGTGCCAGCAGTTCCACAGGTTACGGTGATACGCAGTATTTT.